The T cell receptor beta chain described here comes from a study of sequential checkpoint blockade in melanoma. On the study more broadly: About 88 pretreatment tumor DNA samples were TCRβ immunosequenced.

This clone appeared a few times. Some clones are missing from TCRdb's copy, which holds only in-frame ones; the method was immunoSEQ multiplex PCR. The sample consists of tens of thousands of clones, 30% to 35% of them appearing once. Treatment in this sample: randomized to nivolumab then ipilimumab (arm A) or the reverse (arm B). None of the patients previously received DNA-damaging chemotherapy. This specimen consisted of tumor tissue (inferred from file names), obtained from a patient given nivolumab and ipilimumab in sequence. This clonotype originated in a human donor with melanoma.

CDR3: CASSYPGGPTGELFF. CDR3 nucleotides: TGTGCCAGCAGTTACCCGGGGGGCCCGACCGGGGAGCTGTTTTTT. The J gene is TRBJ2-2, the V gene TRBV6-8; D may be TRBD2 (7 bases). Germline assignment: CDR1 MNHGY and CDR2 SAAAGT. Trimming pared 2 bases from V and 5 bases from J, leaving 12 bases between. The CDR3 consists of 15 residues.